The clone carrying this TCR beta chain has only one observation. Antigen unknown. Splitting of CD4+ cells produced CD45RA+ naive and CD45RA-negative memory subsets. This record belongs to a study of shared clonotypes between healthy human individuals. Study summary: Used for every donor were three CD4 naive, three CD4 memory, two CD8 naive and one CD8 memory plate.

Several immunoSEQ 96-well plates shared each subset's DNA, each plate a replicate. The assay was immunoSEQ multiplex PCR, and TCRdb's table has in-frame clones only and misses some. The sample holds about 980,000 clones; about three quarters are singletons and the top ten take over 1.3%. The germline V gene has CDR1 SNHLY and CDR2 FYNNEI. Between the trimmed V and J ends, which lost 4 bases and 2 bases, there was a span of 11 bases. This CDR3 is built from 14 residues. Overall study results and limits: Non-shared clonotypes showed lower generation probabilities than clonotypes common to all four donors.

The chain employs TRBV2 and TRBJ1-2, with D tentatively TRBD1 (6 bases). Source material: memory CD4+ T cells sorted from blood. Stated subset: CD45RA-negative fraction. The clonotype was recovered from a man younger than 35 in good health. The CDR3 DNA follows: TGTGCCAGCAGTGTTAAGGGGGACAACTATGGCTACACCTTC. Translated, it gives CASSVKGDNYGYTF.